This T cell receptor (beta chain) emerged from a study of neoadjuvant anti-PD-1 for oral cavity cancer. For the study at large: Non-progressing patients received a fourth nivolumab dose near day 43, then surgery on days 50-56.

Germline CDR1 SEHNR, CDR2 FQNEAQ (reference sequence). Trimming shortened V by 1 base and J by 5 bases, and 14 bases separated the two germline ends. There are 15 residues in the CDR3. PBMCs were not maintained or expanded in culture before analysis. TCRdb keeps only in-frame clones here, not all; method: immunoSEQ multiplex PCR. The table lists under 85,000 clones, about four fifths of them singletons. This receptor was obtained from a person between 40 and 79 years old with oral cavity squamous cell carcinoma. The material was PBMCs, obtained before nivolumab (anti-PD-1) treatment. This chain joins TRBV7-9 and TRBJ1-1; maybe TRBD1 (6 bases). CDR3 protein: CASSLEVRGGTEAFF. The CDR3, as DNA: TGTGCCAGCAGCTTAGAAGTCAGGGGAGGGACTGAAGCTTTCTTT.